Shown below are 16 T cell receptor beta chains from a single sample sequenced in a study of shared clonotypes between healthy human individuals. The protocol was immunoSEQ multiplex PCR, while the TCRdb copy is restricted to in-frame clones and leaves out a portion. The table includes 2 million to 2.5 million clones, 90% to 96% detected once. Sample: naive CD4+ T cells sorted from blood. The subset denotes: CD45RA+ positively selected. The receptor source for this set is a man aged 18-30 years in good health.

Comments on this clone: Other DNA sequences from this sample encode an identical CDR3 as well. The genes are TRBV2 and TRBJ1-4; perhaps TRBD1 as D (5 bases). Germline CDR1 and CDR2: SNHLY and FYNNEI. V lost 6 bases and J lost 0, with 11 bases in between. The CDR3 runs to 15 residues. CDR3 amino acids: CASSSQGATNEKLFF. For the CDR3, the DNA is TGTGCCAGCAGCAGTCAGGGTGCAACTAATGAAAAACTGTTTTTT. The full variable domain, its missing parts supplied by reference TRBV2 and TRBJ1-4, is EPEVTQTPSHQVTQMGQEVILRCVPISNHLYFYWYRQILGQKVEFLVSFYNNEISEKSEIFDDQFSVERPDGSNFTLKIRSTKLEDSAMYFCASSSQGATNEKLFFGSGTQLSVL.

The gene calls are TRBV6-1 and TRBJ1-5; D is uncertain. CDR1 MNHNS and CDR2 SASEGT come from the germline V gene. The V end was cut by 4 bases, the J end by 2 bases, with 18 bases between. This CDR3 has 17 residues. CDR3 sequence: CASSGFGSGGGNQPQHF. For the CDR3, the DNA is TGTGCCAGCAGTGGGTTCGGCTCCGGTGGAGGCAATCAGCCCCAGCATTTT.

Concerning this clone: The same CDR3 is also encoded by other DNA sequences in this sample. This chain joins TRBV19 and TRBJ1-1, with 8 nucleotides matching TRBD1. This CDR3 region has 14 residues. After removal of 6 bases from V and 0 bases from J, the junction contained 3 bases not matched to a gene. The V gene's germline CDR1 is LNHDA and CDR2 SQIVND (reference sequence). The CDR3 loop is CASSRGQVNTEAFF. For the CDR3, the DNA is TGTGCCAGTAGCCGGGGACAGGTGAACACTGAAGCTTTCTTT.

The V call is TRBV19, the J call TRBJ1-5; no clear D gene. The germline gives CDR1 LNHDA, CDR2 SQIVND (reference sequence). CDR3 size: 16 residues. V lost 10 bases to trimming and J lost 2 bases, with 21 bases between them. CDR3 in amino acids: CATRTLHVGGNQPQHF. The CDR3 DNA is TGTGCCACCAGAACCCTTCATGTAGGCGGCAATCAGCCCCAGCATTTT.

The chain carries TRBV2 and TRBJ2-7; 10 nucleotides line up with TRBD1. Per germline, CDR1 SNHLY and CDR2 FYNNEI. The junction had 3 bases not matched to a gene; V was cut back by 4 bases and J by 6 bases. This CDR3 contains 13 residues. For the CDR3, the DNA is TGTGCCAGCAGTGGGGACAGGGGCACCGAGCAGTACTTC. It codes for CASSGDRGTEQYF. The complete variable domain, with remaining parts taken from reference TRBV2 and TRBJ2-7, reads EPEVTQTPSHQVTQMGQEVILRCVPISNHLYFYWYRQILGQKVEFLVSFYNNEISEKSEIFDDQFSVERPDGSNFTLKIRSTKLEDSAMYFCASSGDRGTEQYFGPGTRLTVT.

This sequence joins TRBV30 and TRBJ1-1; D remains unclear. Germline V gene data show CDR1 as GTSNPN and CDR2 as SVGIG (reference sequence). This CDR3 is built from 13 residues. Between the trimmed V and J ends, which lost 3 bases and 4 bases, there was a span of 12 bases. CDR3 DNA: TGTGCCTGGAGGGGGTCAGGCCCCACTGAAGCTTTCTTT. The encoded protein is CAWRGSGPTEAFF. The complete variable domain, with remaining parts taken from reference TRBV30 and TRBJ1-1, reads SQTIHQWPATLVQPVGSPLSLECTVEGTSNPNLYWYRQAAGRGLQLLFYSVGIGQISSEVPQNLSASRPQDRQFILSSKKLLLSDSGFYLCAWRGSGPTEAFFGQGTRLTVV.

The chain links TRBV4-3 to TRBJ2-3; no firm D call. Per germline, CDR1 LGHNA and CDR2 YSLEER. The CDR3 has 15 residues. Trimming removed 0 bases at V and 2 bases at J, with 9 bases between. CDR3 nucleotides: TGCGCCAGCAGCCAAGATAGGGCCTACACAGATACGCAGTATTTT. Translation gives CASSQDRAYTDTQYF.

This clone was seen just once. The CDR3 loop is CASSLLSGAPGQETQYF. CDR3 bases: TGTGCCAGCAGCTTGCTGAGCGGCGCCCCGGGGCAAGAGACCCAGTACTTC. This chain uses TRBV5-6 with TRBJ2-5; the D gene is possibly TRBD2 (5 bases). The CDR3 totals 17 residues. V was pared by 1 base and J by 2 bases, with 18 bases between. Per germline, CDR1 SGHDT and CDR2 YYEEEE.

The rearrangement uses TRBV30 and TRBJ2-3; D might be TRBD1 (5 bases). The CDR3 contains 15 residues. V was cut by 8 bases and J by 2 bases, with 20 bases left in between. Germline V gene data show CDR1 as GTSNPN and CDR2 as SVGIG (reference sequence). The CDR3 nucleotides read TGTGCCGGGGCCTTACCACCGACAGCCACAGATACGCAGTATTTT. The encoded protein is CAGALPPTATDTQYF.

The CDR3 loop is CASSSRTGNYGYTF. CDR3 nucleotide sequence: TGTGCCAGCAGTTCCAGAACAGGGAACTATGGCTACACCTTC. The chain has TRBV2 and TRBJ1-2; D might be TRBD1 (6 bases). Trimming removed 5 bases from V and 2 bases from J, with 12 bases in between. Germline V gene sequence: CDR1 SNHLY, CDR2 FYNNEI. This CDR3 contains 14 residues.

This chain links TRBV10-1 with TRBJ2-7; possibly TRBD1 for D (5 bases). The CDR3 contains 13 residues. Germline V gives CDR1 WNHNN, CDR2 SYGVQD (reference sequence). The ends were cut back, 6 bases at V and 3 bases at J, with 12 bases in the middle. The chain's CDR3 is CASSGDSFYEQYF. The CDR3 DNA reads as TGCGCCAGCAGCGGTGACAGCTTCTACGAGCAGTACTTC.

This clone occurred once. The chain joins TRBV5-8 to TRBJ2-7; D may be TRBD1 (6 bases). The ends were cut back, 3 bases at V and 4 bases at J, with 17 bases in the middle. The CDR3 extends over 15 amino acids. Looked up from germline, CDR1 is SGHTS and CDR2 is YDEGEE. The CDR3 region has the DNA TGTGCCAGCAGCTCGACGGTTCAGGGGCGTTACGAGCAGTACTTC. This sequence encodes CASSSTVQGRYEQYF.

This clone was detected once. Other DNA sequences from this sample encode an identical CDR3 as well. The rearrangement links TRBV27 to TRBJ1-1; tentatively, D is TRBD1 (5 bases). The CDR3 consists of 13 residues. Germline loops: CDR1 MNHEY, CDR2 SMNVEV (reference sequence). V gave up 6 bases and J gave up 5 bases, with 13 bases separating them. The CDR3 is CASSLSGGTEAFF. DNA for the CDR3: TGTGCCAGCAGCCTCTCTGGGGGGACTGAAGCTTTCTTT.

A note on this clone: The same CDR3 arises from other DNA sequences in this sample as well. This chain connects TRBV6-5 to TRBJ2-5; D gene uncertain. V dropped 0 bases and J dropped 2 bases, with 7 bases sitting between them. CDR3 length: 14 residues. Germline-derived CDR1 and CDR2 are MNHEY and SVGAGI. Here the CDR3 reads CASSYSGLQETQYF. The CDR3 nucleotides read TGTGCCAGCAGTTACTCCGGCCTACAAGAGACCCAGTACTTC.

This chain joins TRBV15 and TRBJ2-3, with no clear D. Deletions cut 4 bases from V and 0 bases from J, with 17 bases between. Germline assignment: CDR1 LNHNV and CDR2 YYDKDF (reference sequence). This CDR3 has 17 residues. For the CDR3, the DNA is TGTGCCACCAGCAAATTGACAATCATAGGGAGCACAGATACGCAGTATTTT. It is translated as CATSKLTIIGSTDTQYF.

The chain is built from TRBV27 and TRBJ2-1; D is ambiguous. Germline CDR1 is MNHEY and CDR2 is SMNVEV (reference sequence). There are 13 residues in the CDR3. The V end was cut by 3 bases, the J end by 8 bases, with 11 bases between. In nucleotides, the CDR3 is TGTGCCAGCAGTTTGAGCCCAACGCATGAGCAGTTCTTC. Translation gives CASSLSPTHEQFF.